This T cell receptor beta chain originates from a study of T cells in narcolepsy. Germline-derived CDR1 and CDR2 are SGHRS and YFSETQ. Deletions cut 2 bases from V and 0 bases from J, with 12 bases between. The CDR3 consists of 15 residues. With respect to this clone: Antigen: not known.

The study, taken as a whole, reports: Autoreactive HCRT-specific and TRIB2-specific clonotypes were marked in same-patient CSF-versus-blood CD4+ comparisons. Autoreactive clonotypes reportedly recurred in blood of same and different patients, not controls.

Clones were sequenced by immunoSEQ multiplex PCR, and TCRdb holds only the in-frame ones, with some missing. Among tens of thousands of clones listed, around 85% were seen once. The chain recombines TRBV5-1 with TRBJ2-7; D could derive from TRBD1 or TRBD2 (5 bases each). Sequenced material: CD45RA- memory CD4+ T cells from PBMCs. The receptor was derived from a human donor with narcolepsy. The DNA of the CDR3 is TGCGCCAGCAGCTTCGGGGACGCTAGCTCCTACGAGCAGTACTTC. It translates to CASSFGDASSYEQYF.